Listed here are 10 T cell receptor beta chains from one sample, sequenced in a study of tumor-infiltrating lymphocytes in oesophageal squamous cell carcinoma (dated by TCRdb to about 2016). The library was made by PCR. The listed sequencing device is Illumina HiSeq 2000. TCRdb reprocessing: public reads trimmed at Q25 with fastp, clones called with MiXCR, in-frame beta chains kept. Every CDR3 protein is listed once, alongside the most common genes and DNA of its rows. Counted in this sample were about 21,000 distinct CDR3 sequences; around 35% of them appeared once. The ten largest clones add up to about 12% of the sample. Sequenced material: esophageal tumor tissue. These receptors were taken from a male donor with esophageal squamous cell carcinoma.

The genes are TRBV16 and TRBJ2-4, with 8 bases aligning to TRBD1. The end of the DNA fits TRBJ2-7 better, so the J call may be wrong. The germline V gene has CDR1 KGHSY and CDR2 FQNENV. The CDR3 loop spans 16 amino acids. CDR3 sequence (DNA): TGTGCCAGCAGCCGTAACGCCGGGACAGGCGTCTACGAGCAGTACTTC. Protein sequence: CASSRNAGTGVYEQYF.

The sample holds many counts of this clonotype. The genes are TRBV5-8 and TRBJ2-2, with 11 positions matching TRBD2. The CDR3 has 16 residues. V was pared by 2 bases and J by 4 bases, with 4 bases of the junction left unmatched. Germline CDR1 and CDR2: SGHTS and YDEGEE. CDR3 in amino acids: CASSLPGTSGTGELFF. The CDR3 region has the DNA TGTGCCAGCAGCTTACCCGGGACTAGCGGCACCGGGGAGCTGTTTTTT.

This clonotype was counted ten times or more. The chain employs TRBV5-5 and TRBJ2-7; D ambiguous. Between the trimmed V and J ends, which lost 0 bases and 3 bases, there was a span of 10 bases. The CDR3 is 14 amino acids. The germline V gene encodes CDR1 SGHKS and CDR2 YYEKEE (reference sequence). In nucleotides, the CDR3 is TGTGCCAGCAGCTTGGTGGCAGGAGACTACGAGCAGTACTTC. As protein: CASSLVAGDYEQYF.

The table lists this clonotype with many counts. The V and J genes are TRBV5-6 and TRBJ1-2; D is possibly TRBD1 (6 bases). Per the germline V gene, CDR1 is SGHDT and CDR2 is YYEEEE. There are 16 residues in the CDR3. V was clipped by 0 bases and J by 4 bases, with 16 bases between them. The CDR3 DNA reads as TGTGCCAGCAGCTTGGCCCCGACAGGACAAGCCTATGGCTACACCTTC. Residues: CASSLAPTGQAYGYTF.

This clonotype was found a few times. The chain uses TRBV12-3 or TRBV12-4 and TRBJ2-5; 9 positions match TRBD2. The J call may be wrong; the DNA end is better matched by TRBJ2-7. The CDR3 extends over 14 amino acids. CDR3 loop: CASSPETSGYEQYF. The CDR3, as DNA: TGTGCCAGCAGCCCCGAGACTAGCGGCTACGAGCAGTACTTC.

The rearrangement links TRBV7-2 to TRBJ2-1; 10 nucleotides line up with TRBD2. The CDR3 runs 15 residues. Germline V gene lookup returns CDR1 SGHTA and CDR2 FQGNSA. Trimming removed 5 bases from V and 8 bases from J; junction bases left unmatched: 9. CDR3 in DNA: TGTGCCAGCAGCCAGACTAGCGGGCCCATGGATGAGCAGTTCTTC. This codes for CASSQTSGPMDEQFF.

This clonotype came up many times. The chain recombines TRBV28 with TRBJ2-1, with D unclear. The J call may not be correct, given that the DNA end is closer to TRBJ2-5. The CDR3 is 17 residues long. The germline V gene encodes CDR1 MDHEN and CDR2 SYDVKM. The CDR3: CASSKPPGAAASETQYF. The CDR3 region has the DNA TGTGCCAGCAGCAAACCCCCTGGAGCAGCTGCCTCAGAGACCCAGTACTTC.

This clonotype appeared many times. V and J are TRBV6-1 and TRBJ1-1; no definite D call. Per the germline V gene, CDR1 is MNHNS and CDR2 is SASEGT. With 10 bases removed from V and 2 bases from J, the gap between germline ends came to 20 bases. This CDR3 has 15 amino acids. The CDR3 bases are TGTGCCATTCTACCACGGGAAGGGAGTAACACTGAAGCTTTCTTT. Translating gives CAILPREGSNTEAFF.

This clonotype was found once. The gene calls are TRBV20-1 and TRBJ1-1; D remains ambiguous. The CDR3 covers 11 residues. Trimming removed 5 bases from V and 1 base from J, with 5 bases in between. The germline V gene encodes CDR1 DFQATT and CDR2 SNEGSKA (reference sequence). CDR3 DNA sequence: TGCAGTGCTTCAGGGAACACTGAAGCTTTCTTT. The encoded protein is CSASGNTEAFF.

Comment on this clonotype: This may be a read error: a much more frequent sequence differs by one nucleotide. The chain is built from TRBV12-3 or TRBV12-4 and TRBJ2-5; maybe TRBD1 (5 bases). CDR3 size: 13 residues. CDR3 protein: CASSLTDAYEQHF. The CDR3 bases are TGTGCCAGCAGTTTGACAGATGCCTACGAGCAGCACTTC.